This TCR beta chain was observed in a study of shared clonotypes between healthy human individuals. Profiling relied on immunoSEQ multiplex PCR, and the TCRdb table lists in-frame clones only, not all of them. The sample consists of fewer than 2.5 million clones, over 85% of them appearing once. The CDR3 is 18 residues long. The germline V gene encodes CDR1 ENHRY and CDR2 SYGVKD. V was pared by 0 bases and J by 0 bases, with 8 bases of the junction left unmatched. The TCR was taken from a man aged 18 to 30 in good health. Some clones in this sample may be carry-over from other donors' samples. The source material was naive CD4+ T cells from PBMCs. Stated subset: CD45RA+ positively selected. This chain connects TRBV10-3 to TRBJ2-1, with TRBD1 matching over 7 bases. The CDR3 sequence: CAISESLGGTSSYNEQFF. In DNA, the CDR3 is TGTGCCATCAGTGAGTCGTTAGGGGGCACTTCCTCCTACAATGAGCAGTTCTTC.